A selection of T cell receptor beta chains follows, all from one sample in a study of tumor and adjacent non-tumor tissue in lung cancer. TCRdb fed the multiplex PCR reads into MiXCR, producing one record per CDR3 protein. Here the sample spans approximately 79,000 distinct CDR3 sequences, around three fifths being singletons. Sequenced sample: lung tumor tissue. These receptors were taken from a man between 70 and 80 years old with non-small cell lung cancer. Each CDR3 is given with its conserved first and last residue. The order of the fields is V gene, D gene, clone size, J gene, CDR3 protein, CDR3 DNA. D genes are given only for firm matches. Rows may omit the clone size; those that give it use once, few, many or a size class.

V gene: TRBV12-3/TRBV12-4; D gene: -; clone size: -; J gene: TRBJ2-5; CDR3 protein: CASSENSAGKTQYF; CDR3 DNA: TGTGCCAGCAGTGAGAACAGCGCCGGCAAGACCCAGTACTTC
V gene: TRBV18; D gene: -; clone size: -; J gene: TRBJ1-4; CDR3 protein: CASSPTTNEKLFF; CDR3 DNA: TGTGCCAGCTCACCTACAACTAATGAAAAACTGTTTTTT
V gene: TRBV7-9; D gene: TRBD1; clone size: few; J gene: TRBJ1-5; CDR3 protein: CASSPGTGGQPQHF; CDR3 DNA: TGTGCCAGCAGCCCCGGGACAGGGGGTCAGCCCCAGCATTTT
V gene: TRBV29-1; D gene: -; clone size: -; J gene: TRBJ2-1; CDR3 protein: CSVEGHGQYEQSF; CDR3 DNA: TGCAGCGTTGAGGGACATGGTCAATATGAGCAGTCCTTC
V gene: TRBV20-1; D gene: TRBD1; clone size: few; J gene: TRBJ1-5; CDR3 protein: CSASSGTGIQPQHF; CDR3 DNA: TGCAGTGCTAGCTCCGGGACAGGGATTCAGCCCCAGCATTTT
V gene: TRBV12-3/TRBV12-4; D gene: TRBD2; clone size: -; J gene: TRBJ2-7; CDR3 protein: CASALGRDYEQYF; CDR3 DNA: TGTGCCAGCGCCTTGGGGAGGGATTACGAGCAGTACTTC
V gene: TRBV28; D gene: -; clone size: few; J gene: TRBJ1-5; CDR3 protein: CASRYRVRNQPQHF; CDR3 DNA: TGTGCCAGCAGGTACAGGGTTCGCAATCAGCCCCAGCATTTT
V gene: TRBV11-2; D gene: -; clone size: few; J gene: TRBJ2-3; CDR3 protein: CANSLDRMTSTDTQYF; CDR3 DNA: TGCGCCAACAGCTTAGACAGGATGACTAGCACAGATACGCAGTATTTT
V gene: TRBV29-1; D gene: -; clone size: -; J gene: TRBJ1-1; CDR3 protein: CSVDRAAITEAFF; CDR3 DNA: TGCAGCGTTGATAGGGCAGCGATCACTGAAGCTTTCTTT
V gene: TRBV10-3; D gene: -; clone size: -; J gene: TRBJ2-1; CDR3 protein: CAISESTSEQFF; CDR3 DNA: TGCGCCATCAGTGAGTCGACGTCGGAGCAGTTCTTC
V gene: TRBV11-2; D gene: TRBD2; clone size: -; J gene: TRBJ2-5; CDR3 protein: CASDLGRGGFETQYF; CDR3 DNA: TGTGCCAGCGACCTCGGGCGGGGGGGATTTGAGACCCAGTACTTC
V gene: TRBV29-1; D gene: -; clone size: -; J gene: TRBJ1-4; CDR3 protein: CSVVVAVNEKQFF; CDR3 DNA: TGCAGCGTTGTTGTCGCGGTTAATGAAAAACAGTTTTTT
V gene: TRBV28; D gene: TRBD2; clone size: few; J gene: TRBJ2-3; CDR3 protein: CASSAPGRGVGGDTQYF; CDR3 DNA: TGTGCCAGCAGTGCTCCCGGACGGGGGGTAGGTGGAGATACGCAGTATTTT
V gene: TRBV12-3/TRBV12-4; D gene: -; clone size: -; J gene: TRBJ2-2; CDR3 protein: CAGRGWLNTGELFF; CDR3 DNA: TGTGCCGGCAGGGGCTGGCTCAACACCGGGGAGCTGTTTTTT
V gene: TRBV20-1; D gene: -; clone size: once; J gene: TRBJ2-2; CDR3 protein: CRVLDYDAGELFF; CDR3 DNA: TGCAGAGTTCTCGATTATGATGCCGGGGAGCTGTTTTTT
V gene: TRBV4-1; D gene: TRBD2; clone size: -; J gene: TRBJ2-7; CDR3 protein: CASDQDRVAGYYEQYF; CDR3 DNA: TGCGCCAGCGACCAAGATCGTGTAGCGGGCTACTACGAGCAATACTTC
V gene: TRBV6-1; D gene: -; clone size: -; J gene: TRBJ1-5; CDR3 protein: CASSGNRDDAQSQHF; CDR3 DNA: TGTGCCAGCAGTGGGAACCGGGATGACGCTCAGTCCCAGCATTTT
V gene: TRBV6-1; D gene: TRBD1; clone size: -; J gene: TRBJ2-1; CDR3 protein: CASSEIMTGGTYEQFF; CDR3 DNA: TGTGCCAGCAGTGAAATAATGACAGGGGGTACGTATGAGCAATTCTTC
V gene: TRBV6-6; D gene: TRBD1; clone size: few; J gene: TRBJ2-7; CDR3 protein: CASSYGDGAGGYEQYF; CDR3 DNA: TGTGCCAGCAGTTACGGGGACGGGGCAGGGGGCTACGAGCAGTACTTC
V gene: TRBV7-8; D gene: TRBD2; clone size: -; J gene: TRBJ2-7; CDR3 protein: CASRAGLSNYEQYF; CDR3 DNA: TGTGCCAGCAGAGCGGGACTCAGTAATTACGAGCAGTACTTC
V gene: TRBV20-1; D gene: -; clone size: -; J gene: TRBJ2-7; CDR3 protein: CSDSRGQASYEQYF; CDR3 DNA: TGCAGTGATAGTCGCGGACAAGCCTCCTACGAGCAGTACTTC
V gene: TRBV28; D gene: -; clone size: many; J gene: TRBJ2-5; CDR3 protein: CASSPGDSQETQYF; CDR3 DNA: TGTGCCAGCAGTCCGGGGGACAGTCAAGAGACCCAGTACTTC
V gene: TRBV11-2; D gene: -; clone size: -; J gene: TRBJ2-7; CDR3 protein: CASSEGDGSHEQYF; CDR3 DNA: TGTGCCAGCAGCGAGGGGGACGGAAGCCACGAGCAGTACTTC
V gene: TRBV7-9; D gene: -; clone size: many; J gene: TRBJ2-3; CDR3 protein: CASSLHSLTDTQYF; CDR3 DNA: TGTGCCAGCAGCTTACACTCCCTCACAGATACGCAGTATTTT
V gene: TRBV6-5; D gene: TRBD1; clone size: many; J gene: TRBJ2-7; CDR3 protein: CASSALGQGLYEQYF; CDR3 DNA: TGTGCCAGCAGCGCATTAGGACAGGGGCTCTACGAGCAGTACTTC
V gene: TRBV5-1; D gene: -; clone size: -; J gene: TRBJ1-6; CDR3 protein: CASSSTPRGLADNSPLHF; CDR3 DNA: TGCGCCAGCAGCTCCACCCCTCGGGGACTGGCAGATAATTCACCCCTCCACTTT
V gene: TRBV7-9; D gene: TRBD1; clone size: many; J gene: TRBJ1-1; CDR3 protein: CASNPTGVNTEAFF; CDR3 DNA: TGTGCCAGCAACCCCACAGGGGTGAACACTGAAGCTTTCTTT
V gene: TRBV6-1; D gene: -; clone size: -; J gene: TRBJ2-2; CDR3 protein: CASRSGASTTGELFF; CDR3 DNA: TGTGCCAGCCGCTCGGGGGCTTCGACCACCGGGGAGCTGTTTTTC
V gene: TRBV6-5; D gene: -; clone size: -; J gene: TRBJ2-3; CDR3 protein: CTNSYRQGRGTQYF; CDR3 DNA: TGTACCAACAGTTACCGGCAGGGGAGAGGTACGCAGTATTTT
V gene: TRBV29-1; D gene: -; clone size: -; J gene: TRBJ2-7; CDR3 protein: CSVASGVYEQYF; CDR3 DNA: TGCAGCGTTGCCTCAGGGGTCTACGAGCAGTACTTT
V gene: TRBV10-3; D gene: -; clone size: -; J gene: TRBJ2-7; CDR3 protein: CAISERDPYGQYF; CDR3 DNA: TGTGCTATCAGTGAAAGGGATCCCTACGGGCAGTACTTC
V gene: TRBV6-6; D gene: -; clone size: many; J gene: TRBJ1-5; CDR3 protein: CASLQGHSNQPQHF; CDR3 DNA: TGTGCCAGTTTACAGGGCCATAGCAATCAGCCCCAGCATTTT
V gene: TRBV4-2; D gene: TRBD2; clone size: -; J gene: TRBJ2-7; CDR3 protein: CGSSQLSSGAYEQYF; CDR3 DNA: TGTGGCAGCAGCCAACTGTCTAGCGGAGCCTACGAGCAGTACTTC
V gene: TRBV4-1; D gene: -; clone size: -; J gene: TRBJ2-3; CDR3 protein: CASGQGLAVDTQYF; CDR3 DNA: TGCGCCAGCGGCCAAGGCTTAGCGGTAGATACGCAGTATTTT
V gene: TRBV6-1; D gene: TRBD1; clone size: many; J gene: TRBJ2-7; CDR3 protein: CASSQGQPYEQYF; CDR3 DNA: TGTGCCAGCAGTCAGGGACAGCCCTACGAGCAGTACTTC
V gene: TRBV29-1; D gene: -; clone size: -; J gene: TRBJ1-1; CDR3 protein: CSALNPGVAEAFF; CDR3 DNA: TGCAGCGCTCTCAATCCGGGGGTCGCTGAAGCTTTCTTT
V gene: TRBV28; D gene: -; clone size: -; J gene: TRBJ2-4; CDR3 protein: CASRRSGTPPKNIRYF; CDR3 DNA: TGTGCCAGCAGGCGTTCCGGGACTCCACCCAAAAACATTCGGTACTTC
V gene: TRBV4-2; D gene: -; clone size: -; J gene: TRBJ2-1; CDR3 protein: CTSSQVGQTLYNEQSF; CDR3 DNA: TGTACCAGCAGCCAAGTCGGGCAGACCCTCTACAATGAGCAGTCCTTC
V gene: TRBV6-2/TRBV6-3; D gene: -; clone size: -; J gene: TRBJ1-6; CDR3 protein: CARTWDKNSPLHF; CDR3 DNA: TGTGCCAGAACTTGGGACAAGAATTCACCCCTCCACTTT
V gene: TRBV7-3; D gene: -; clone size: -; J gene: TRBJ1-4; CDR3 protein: CASSLVLGEKLFF; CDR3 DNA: TGTGCCAGCAGCTTGGTTCTGGGGGAAAAACTGTTTTTT
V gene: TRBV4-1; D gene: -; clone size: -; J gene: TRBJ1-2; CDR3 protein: CASSQGTTRNGYSYTF; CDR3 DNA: TGCGCCAGCAGCCAAGGGACTACCAGGAACGGCTATAGCTACACCTTC
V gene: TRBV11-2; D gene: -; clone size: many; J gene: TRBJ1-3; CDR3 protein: CASSLSGAWGNTIYF; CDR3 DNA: TGTGCCAGCAGCTTATCAGGGGCCTGGGGAAACACCATATATTTT
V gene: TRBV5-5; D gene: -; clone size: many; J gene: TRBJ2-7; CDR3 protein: CASSLPSYEQYF; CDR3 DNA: TGTGCCAGCAGTTTGCCCAGTTACGAGCAGTACTTC
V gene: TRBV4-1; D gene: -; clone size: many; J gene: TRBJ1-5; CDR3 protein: CASSRGGLGGNQPQHF; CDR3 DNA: TGCGCCAGCAGCCGGGGGGGGCTCGGAGGCAATCAGCCCCAGCATTTT